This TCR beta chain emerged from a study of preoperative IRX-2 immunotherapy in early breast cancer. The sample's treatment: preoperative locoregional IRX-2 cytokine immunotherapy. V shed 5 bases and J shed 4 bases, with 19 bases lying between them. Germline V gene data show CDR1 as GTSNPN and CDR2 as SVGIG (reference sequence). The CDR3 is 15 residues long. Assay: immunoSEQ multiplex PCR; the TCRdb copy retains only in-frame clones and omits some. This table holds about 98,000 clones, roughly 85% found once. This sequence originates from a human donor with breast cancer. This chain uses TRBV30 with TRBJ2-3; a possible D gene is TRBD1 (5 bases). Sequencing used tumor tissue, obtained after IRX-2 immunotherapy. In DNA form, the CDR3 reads TGTGCCTGGTCAGTCTCAGGGCAGGGCCCAGATACGCAGTATTTT. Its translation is CAWSVSGQGPDTQYF.